Reported below is one T cell receptor (beta chain). The antigen remains unidentified. This sample is drawn from a study of graft-versus-host responses after intestinal transplantation. Study-wide points: Early post-transplant falls in HvG clones accompanied the peak levels of circulating GvH clones. The study found high graft-versus-host to host-versus-graft clonal ratios in allografts of patients with graft-donor T cell macrochimerism. GvH clones occurred in recipient marrow; some first appeared in ileum or blood.

Germline V gives CDR1 SGHVS, CDR2 FNYEAQ. The CDR3 runs to 13 residues. V was pared by 1 base and J by 4 bases, with 8 bases between. Generated by immunoSEQ multiplex PCR, the TCRdb table keeps only in-frame clones and is missing some. The table lists 60,000 to 75,000 clones, roughly 90% of them singletons. Lymphocytes (intraepithelial and lamina propria) were released by processing the graft tissue. The source was ileum tissue, collected roughly 390 days after transplant. V and J are TRBV7-6 and TRBJ2-7; the D gene is possibly TRBD1 (5 bases). This receptor was taken from a human patient who received an intestinal transplant, so some T cells may come from the graft donor. The CDR3 here is CASSLDRTYEQYF. CDR3 sequence (DNA): TGTGCCAGCAGCTTAGACAGGACGTACGAGCAGTACTTC.